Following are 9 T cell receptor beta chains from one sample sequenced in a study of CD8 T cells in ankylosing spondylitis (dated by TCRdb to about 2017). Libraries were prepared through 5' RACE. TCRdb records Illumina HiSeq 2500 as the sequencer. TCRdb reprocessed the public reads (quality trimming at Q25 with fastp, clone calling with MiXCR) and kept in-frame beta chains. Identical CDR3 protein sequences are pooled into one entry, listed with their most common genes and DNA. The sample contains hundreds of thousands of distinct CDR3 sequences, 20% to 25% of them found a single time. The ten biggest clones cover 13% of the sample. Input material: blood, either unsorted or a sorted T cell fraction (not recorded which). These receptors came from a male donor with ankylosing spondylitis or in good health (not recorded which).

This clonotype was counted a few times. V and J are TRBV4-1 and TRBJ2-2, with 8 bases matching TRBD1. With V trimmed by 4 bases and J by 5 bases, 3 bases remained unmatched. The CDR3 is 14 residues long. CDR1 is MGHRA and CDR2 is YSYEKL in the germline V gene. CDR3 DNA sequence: TGCGCCAGCAGCCGTACAGGGGGAACCGGGGAGCTGTTTTTT. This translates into CASSRTGGTGELFF.

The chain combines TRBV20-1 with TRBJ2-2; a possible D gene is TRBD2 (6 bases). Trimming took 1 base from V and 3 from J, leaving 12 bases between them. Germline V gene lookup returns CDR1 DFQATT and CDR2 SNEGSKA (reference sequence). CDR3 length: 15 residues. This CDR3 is CSARAKRGYTGELFF. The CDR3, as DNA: TGCAGTGCTAGAGCCAAACGGGGGTACACCGGGGAGCTGTTTTTT.

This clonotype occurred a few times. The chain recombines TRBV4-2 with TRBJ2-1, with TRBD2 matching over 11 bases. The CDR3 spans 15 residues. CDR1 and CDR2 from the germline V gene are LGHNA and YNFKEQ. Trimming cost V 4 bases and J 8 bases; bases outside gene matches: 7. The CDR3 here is CASSLTSGGGDEQFF. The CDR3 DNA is TGTGCCAGCAGCCTTACTAGCGGGGGCGGCGATGAGCAGTTCTTC.

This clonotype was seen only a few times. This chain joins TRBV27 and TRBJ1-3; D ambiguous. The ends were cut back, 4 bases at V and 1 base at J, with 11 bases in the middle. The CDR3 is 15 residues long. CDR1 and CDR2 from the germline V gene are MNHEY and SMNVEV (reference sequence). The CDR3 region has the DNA TGTGCCAGCAGTTCAGAACCTTATTCTGGAAACACCATATATTTT. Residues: CASSSEPYSGNTIYF.

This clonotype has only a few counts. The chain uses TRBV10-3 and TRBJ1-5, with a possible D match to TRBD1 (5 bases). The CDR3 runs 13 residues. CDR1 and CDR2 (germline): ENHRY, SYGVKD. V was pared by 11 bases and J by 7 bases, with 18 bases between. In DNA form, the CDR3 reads TGTGCCCTCCGGCGGCAGGGAGGCCAGCCCCAGCATTTT. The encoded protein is CALRRQGGQPQHF.

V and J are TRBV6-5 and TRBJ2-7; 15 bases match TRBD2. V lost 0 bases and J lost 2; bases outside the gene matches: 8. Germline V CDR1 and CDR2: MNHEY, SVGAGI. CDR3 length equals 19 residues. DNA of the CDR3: TGTGCCAGCAGTTACTCCGATCCGGGACTAGCGGGGGGAGCCTACGAGCAGTACTTC. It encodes CASSYSDPGLAGGAYEQYF.

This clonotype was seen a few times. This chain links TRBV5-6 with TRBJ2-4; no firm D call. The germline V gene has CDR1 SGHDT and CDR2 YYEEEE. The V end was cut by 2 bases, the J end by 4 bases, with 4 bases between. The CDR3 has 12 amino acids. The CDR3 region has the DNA TGTGCCAGCAGCTTCGTTAAAAACATTCAGTACTTC. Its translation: CASSFVKNIQYF.

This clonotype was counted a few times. CDR3 bases: TGTGCCAGCAGTTACTCGATGGTAGCGAACACCGGGGAGCTGTTTTTT. Translating it yields CASSYSMVANTGELFF. This rearrangement joins TRBV6-5 to TRBJ2-2; D unclear. Deletions cut 0 bases from V and 0 bases from J, with 8 bases between. Germline V gene data show CDR1 as MNHEY and CDR2 as SVGAGI. The CDR3 has 16 residues.

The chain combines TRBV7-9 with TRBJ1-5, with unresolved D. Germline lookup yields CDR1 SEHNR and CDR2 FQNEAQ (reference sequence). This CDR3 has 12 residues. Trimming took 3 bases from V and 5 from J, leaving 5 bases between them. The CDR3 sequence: CASSFSDQPQHF. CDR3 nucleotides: TGTGCCAGCAGCTTTTCAGATCAGCCCCAGCATTTT.